One sample yielded the 6 T cell receptor beta chains listed below, sequenced in a study of T-cell memory formation after mild COVID-19. TCRdb re-derived calls from the 5' RACE reads in MiXCR, one entry per CDR3 protein. The sample consists of more than 110,000 distinct CDR3 sequences, roughly 24% of them appearing once. Sequenced material: PBMCs or a T cell subset sorted from them (not recorded which). Receptors were obtained from an adult woman who had mild COVID-19 (a few samples of this study predate the infection). Cell type and time point are not known.

This clonotype was found a few times. This chain uses TRBV10-2 with TRBJ2-7; 14 bases agree with TRBD2. V shed 4 bases and J 6 bases; nucleotides not matched to a gene: 2. The CDR3 covers 14 residues. Looked up from germline, CDR1 is WSHSY and CDR2 is SAAADI. The CDR3 bases are TGCGCCAGCAGTGCGGGACTAGCGGGAGTCGAGCAGTACTTC. Its protein product is CASSAGLAGVEQYF.

V is TRBV12-3 or TRBV12-4 and J is TRBJ1-5; D unresolved. The CDR3 contains 15 residues. The V end was cut by 4 bases, the J end by 5 bases, with 15 bases between. The DNA for the CDR3 is TGTGCCAGCAGTTACGGGCTAAGTCTGGATCAGCCCCAGCATTTT. Translating gives CASSYGLSLDQPQHF.

This clonotype was counted a few times. The J gene is TRBJ1-1, the V gene TRBV5-6; D not resolved. Trimming took 1 base from V and 6 from J, leaving 7 bases between them. The CDR3 contains 12 residues. Looked up from germline, CDR1 is SGHDT and CDR2 is YYEEEE. The CDR3 reads CASSLYQAEAFF. In DNA form, the CDR3 reads TGTGCCAGCAGCTTGTACCAGGCTGAAGCTTTCTTT. Filled out from reference TRBV5-6 and TRBJ1-1, the complete variable domain reads DAGVTQSPTHLIKTRGQQVTLRCSPKSGHDTVSWYQQALGQGPQFIFQYYEEEERQRGNFPDRFSGHQFPNYSSELNVNALLLGDSALYLCASSLYQAEAFFGQGTRLTVV.

The chain combines TRBV4-3 with TRBJ2-1, with 9 bases lining up with TRBD1. The germline V gene encodes CDR1 LGHNA and CDR2 YSLEER. The CDR3 extends over 15 amino acids. The junction had 8 bases not matched to a gene; V was cut back by 5 bases and J by 6 bases. As DNA, the CDR3 is TGCGCCAGCAGCGTTCGGGACAGGGCATCCAATGAGCAGTTCTTC. Its protein product is CASSVRDRASNEQFF.

The genes are TRBV6-4 and TRBJ2-1, with a possible D match to TRBD2 (5 bases). V was clipped by 5 bases and J by 11 bases, with 22 bases between them. Germline CDR1 and CDR2: MRHNA and SNTAGT. The CDR3 covers 15 residues. The CDR3 DNA reads TGTGCCAGCAGTCGGGAACAAGTAATCGTTGATCAGCAGTTCTTC. Translated: CASSREQVIVDQQFF.

Concerning this clonotype: At one end the junction does not follow the germline gene, possibly because of a read error. The chain combines TRBV5-5 with TRBJ2-7, with unresolved D. Germline assignment: CDR1 SGHKS and CDR2 YYEKEE (reference sequence). This CDR3 region has 16 residues. The CDR3, as DNA: TGTGCCAGCAGCTTGATCGGAACAGCGAGCTACTACGAGAAGTACTTC. It encodes CASSLIGTASYYEKYF.